This T cell receptor beta chain was identified in a study of blood T cell repertoires in COVID-19. Study-wide context: COVID-19 samples from acute and convalescent phases originated in the United States, Italy and Spain. PBMCs, B-cell-depleted T cells, or T cells were the source of the cDNA or gDNA that made up the material.

This clone was seen only a few times. How the authors handled the data: Using reference gene primer amplification, nucleated cell counts were estimated. Data came from immunoSEQ multiplex PCR; TCRdb stores just in-frame clones and leaves some out. V and J calls and clone size are given by that table; D and trimming were obtained from the DNA. The table shows tens of thousands of clones, with about 87% occurring only once. This clonotype originated in a man in his forties with acute or convalescent COVID-19. The material sequenced was peripheral blood.

The DNA of the CDR3 is TGCGCCAGCAGCTTGAGGGGGACAGGGCCTAGGGAGCAGTACTTC. Encoded protein: CASSLRGTGPREQYF. The chain is built from TRBV5-1 and TRBJ2-7, with 9 nucleotides matching TRBD1. Germline lookup yields CDR1 SGHRS and CDR2 YFSETQ. V lost 1 base, J lost 7 bases, and 9 bases stayed unmatched. This CDR3 has 15 residues.